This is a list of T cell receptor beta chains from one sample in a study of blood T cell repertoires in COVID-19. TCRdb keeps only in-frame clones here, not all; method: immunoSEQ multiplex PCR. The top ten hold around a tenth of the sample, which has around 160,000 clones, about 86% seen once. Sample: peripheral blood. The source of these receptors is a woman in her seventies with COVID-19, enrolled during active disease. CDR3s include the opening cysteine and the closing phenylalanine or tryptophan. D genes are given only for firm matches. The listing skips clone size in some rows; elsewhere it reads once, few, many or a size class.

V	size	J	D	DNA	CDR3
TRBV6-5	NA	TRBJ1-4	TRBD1	TGTGCCAGCAGTATTGGGACAGCAACTAATGAAAAACTGTTTTTT	CASSIGTATNEKLFF
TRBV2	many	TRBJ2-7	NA	TGTGCCAGCAGTGAAGCGTCGGCAGGCCCCTACGAGCAGTACTTC	CASSEASAGPYEQYF
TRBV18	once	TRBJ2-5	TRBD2	TGTGCCAGCTCACCACCCGCGGGGGGGTATGAGACCCAGTACTTC	CASSPPAGGYETQYF
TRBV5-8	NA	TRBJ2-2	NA	TGTGCCAGCAGCTTGGTAGGCCCCTTGGGGGCCCGGGAGCTGTTTTTT	CASSLVGPLGARELFF
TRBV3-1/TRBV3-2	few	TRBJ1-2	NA	TGTGCCAGCAGCCAAGCCTTCGACAGGACTGGGGGCTACACCTTC	CASSQAFDRTGGYTF
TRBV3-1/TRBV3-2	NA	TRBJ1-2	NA	TGTGCCAGCAGCCCGGGAAGAAACTTCTATGGCTACACCTTC	CASSPGRNFYGYTF
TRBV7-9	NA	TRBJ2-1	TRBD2	TGTGCCAGCAGACCGACTAGCGGGGGGGCTGGAGAGCAGTTCTTC	CASRPTSGGAGEQFF
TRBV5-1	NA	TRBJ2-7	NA	TGCGCCAGCAGCTTGGTCCGGGAGCCGGGCGAGCAGTACTTC	CASSLVREPGEQYF
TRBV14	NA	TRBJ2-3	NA	TGTGCCAGCAGCCCCCCCCGGAGGAGCGGTGTCACAGATACGCAGTATTTT	CASSPPRRSGVTDTQYF
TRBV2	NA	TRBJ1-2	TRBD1	TGTGCCAGCAGCCTGACAGGGGACTATGGCTACACCTTC	CASSLTGDYGYTF
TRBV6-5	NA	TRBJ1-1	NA	TGTGCCAGCAAGGGGGTCACTGAAGCTTTCTTT	CASKGVTEAFF
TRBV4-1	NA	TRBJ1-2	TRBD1	TGCGCCAGCAGCCTACAGGGGTTAAATGGCTACACCTTC	CASSLQGLNGYTF
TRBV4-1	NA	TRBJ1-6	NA	TGCGCCAGCAGCCAAGATCCCAGGTCCCTATCACCCCTCCACTTT	CASSQDPRSLSPLHF
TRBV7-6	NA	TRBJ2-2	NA	TGTGCCAGCAGCTTAGACGGTGCCACCGGGGAGCTGTTTTTT	CASSLDGATGELFF
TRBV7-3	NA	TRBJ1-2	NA	TGTGCCAGCAGCTTAACCTCTTCGGGGATCCCCAGTTATGGCTACACCTTC	CASSLTSSGIPSYGYTF
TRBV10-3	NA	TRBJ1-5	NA	TGTGCCATCAGTGAGTCCACGAGAGGGCAGCCCCAGCATTTT	CAISESTRGQPQHF
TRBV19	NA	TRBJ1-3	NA	TGTGCCAGTAGTATAGATGCCCCGACAGAAGGGGGAAACACCATATATTTT	CASSIDAPTEGGNTIYF
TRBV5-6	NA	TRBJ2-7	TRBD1	TGTGCCAGCAGCTCGGGACAGGGCAGTAGCGAGCAGTACTTC	CASSSGQGSSEQYF
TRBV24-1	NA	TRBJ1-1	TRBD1	TGTGCCACCAAGGCGAGAGGGGGCGGACCAGAAGCTTTCTTT	CATKARGGGPEAFF
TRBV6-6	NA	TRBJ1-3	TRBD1	TGTGCCAGCAGTCTTCGTTCCGGGACAGCTTTCTCTGGAAACACCATATATTTT	CASSLRSGTAFSGNTIYF
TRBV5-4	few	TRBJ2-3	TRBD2	TGTGCCAGCAGCTTGAGGGCTAGCGGGGGGGCAGATACGCAGTATTTT	CASSLRASGGADTQYF
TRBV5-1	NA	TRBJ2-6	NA	TGCGCCAGCAGCGTGTTAAGCGGGCAGACCAACGTCCTGACTTTC	CASSVLSGQTNVLTF
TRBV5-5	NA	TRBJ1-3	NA	TGTGCCAGCAGCTTGGATTCCGGGTCTGGAAACACCATATATTTT	CASSLDSGSGNTIYF
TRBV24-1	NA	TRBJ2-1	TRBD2	TGTGCCACCAGTGATCCCAACACGGATGGGACTAGCGGACGCTCCTACAATGAGCAGTTCTTC	CATSDPNTDGTSGRSYNEQFF
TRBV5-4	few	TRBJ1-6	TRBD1	TGTGCCAGCAGTAAGGGGACAGCTGGGAATTCACCCCTCCACTTT	CASSKGTAGNSPLHF
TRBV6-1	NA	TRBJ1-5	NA	TGTGCCAGCAGTGAAGCGCTTCAGGGCAGGGGAAACCAGCCCCAGCATTTT	CASSEALQGRGNQPQHF
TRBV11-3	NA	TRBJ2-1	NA	TGTGCCAGCAGCCGTGGTGGAGGACAGAGAATCTACAATGAGCAGTTCTTC	CASSRGGGQRIYNEQFF
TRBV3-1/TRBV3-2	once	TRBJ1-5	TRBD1	TGTGCCAGCAGCCAAGGGACAGGGCCTCAGCCCCAGCATTTT	CASSQGTGPQPQHF
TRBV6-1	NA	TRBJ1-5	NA	TGTGCCAGCAGTGAAGCGCTGGGCGTTCATCAGCCCCAGCATTTT	CASSEALGVHQPQHF
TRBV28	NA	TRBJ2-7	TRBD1	TGTGCCAGCAGAACCGACAGGGGGACCTACGAGCAGTACTTC	CASRTDRGTYEQYF
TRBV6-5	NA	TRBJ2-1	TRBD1	TGTGCCAGCAGTAAGACAGGGTCCTACAATGAGCAGTTCTTC	CASSKTGSYNEQFF